These 15 T cell receptor beta chains were sequenced from one sample in a study of blood T cell repertoires in COVID-19. Profiled with immunoSEQ multiplex PCR; TCRdb holds only in-frame clones, not every one. The data show about 100,000 clones, roughly 80% seen once. Sequenced material: peripheral blood. These receptors all stem from a man between 50 and 59 years old with active or convalescent COVID-19.

A word on this clone: Just one base apart from a much larger clone, this may be a read error. This chain joins TRBV6-4 and TRBJ1-1, with TRBD1 matching 8 bases. The CDR3 has 13 amino acids. V was pared by 6 bases and J by 3 bases, with 3 bases of the junction left unmatched. The germline V gene has CDR1 MRHNA and CDR2 SNTAGT. This chain's CDR3 is CASRLTGDTEAFF. CDR3 in DNA: TGTGCCAGCAGACTGACAGGGGACACTGAAGCTTTCTTT.

The rearrangement links TRBV10-2 to TRBJ2-5; 12 bases are shared with TRBD2. The length of the CDR3 is 14 residues. Losses at the gene ends were 8 bases for V and 5 bases for J; bases not matched to a gene: 6. Germline lookup yields CDR1 WSHSY and CDR2 SAAADI. CDR3 amino acids: CASRPSGRAETQYF. In DNA, the CDR3 is TGCGCCAGCCGGCCTAGCGGGAGGGCCGAGACCCAGTACTTC.

The J gene is TRBJ2-7, the V gene TRBV18, with a tentative D call TRBD2 (7 bases). Germline-derived CDR1 and CDR2 are KGHSH and LQKENI. The CDR3 spans 15 residues. V shed 5 bases and J shed 1 base, with 15 bases lying between them. The CDR3, as DNA: TGTGCCAGCTCATATCAGGAGGGGGGGTCCTACGAGCAGTACTTC. Its protein product is CASSYQEGGSYEQYF.

The chain is built from TRBV12-3 or TRBV12-4 and TRBJ1-5, with TRBD1 matching over 7 bases. V shed 6 bases, J shed 4 bases, and the junction held 3 bases outside the gene matches. The CDR3 runs to 13 residues. CDR3 loop: CASRGQVNQPQHF. For the CDR3, the DNA is TGTGCCAGCAGAGGACAGGTTAATCAGCCCCAGCATTTT.

This clone has a single count. Distinct nucleotide sequences in the sample also encode this CDR3. The gene calls are TRBV5-1 and TRBJ2-6, with a tentative D call TRBD2 (5 bases). The germline gives CDR1 SGHRS, CDR2 YFSETQ. The germline V and J ends were trimmed by 0 bases and 1 base, with 5 bases remaining between them. CDR3 size: 15 residues. The chain's CDR3 is CASSLGGSGANVLTF. The CDR3 nucleotides read TGCGCCAGCAGCTTGGGCGGGTCTGGGGCCAACGTCCTGACTTTC.

This clone has more than one count but fewer than ten. The chain employs TRBV21-1 and TRBJ2-7; the table's D call of TRBD1 was not tested on the DNA. TRBV21-1 is given as a pseudogene. The CDR3 totals 19 residues. The CDR3 loop reads CASSKVVFEEGQGRNEQYF. In DNA form, the CDR3 reads TGTGCCAGCAGCAAAGTAGTCTTCGAGGAGGGACAGGGTCGGAACGAGCAGTACTTC.

V and J are TRBV9 and TRBJ2-7, with 8 nucleotides matching TRBD2. Germline CDR1 SGDLS, CDR2 YYNGEE. With 2 bases clipped from V and 3 bases from J, the junction kept 4 bases outside the gene matches. The CDR3 is made up of 14 amino acids. CDR3 in amino acids: CASSVAGTSYEQYF. CDR3 bases: TGTGCCAGCAGCGTGGCCGGGACTAGCTACGAGCAGTACTTC.

The gene calls are TRBV28 and TRBJ2-7, with unresolved D. CDR1 is MDHEN, CDR2 SYDVKM, per germline. This CDR3 has 14 residues. V was clipped by 5 bases and J by 10 bases, with 21 bases between them. CDR3 in DNA: TGTGCCAGCAGTACCCCTTTGATTAGCTCGTCACAGTACTTC. Translated: CASSTPLISSSQYF.

This chain connects TRBV29-1 to TRBJ2-5; D might be TRBD1 (5 bases). The germline V gene has CDR1 SQVTM and CDR2 ANQGSEA. Trimming cost V 4 bases and J 5 bases, with 14 bases left between them. The CDR3 is made up of 13 amino acids. The CDR3 is CSVVSRDEETQYF. In DNA form, the CDR3 reads TGCAGCGTTGTTTCCAGGGATGAGGAGACCCAGTACTTC.

The gene calls are TRBV5-5 and TRBJ2-7; 7 positions agree with TRBD2. The CDR3 consists of 14 residues. The germline gives CDR1 SGHKS, CDR2 YYEKEE (reference sequence). Trimming took 0 bases from V and 6 from J; bases not matched to a gene: 6. In DNA, the CDR3 is TGTGCCAGCAGCTTGGCCCCGACTAGCTCCGAGCAGTACTTC. Encoded protein: CASSLAPTSSEQYF. The entire variable domain, with the rest obtained from reference TRBV5-5 and TRBJ2-7, is as follows: DAGVTQSPTHLIKTRGQQVTLRCSPISGHKSVSWYQQVLGQGPQFIFQYYEKEERGRGNFPDRFSARQFPNYSSELNVNALLLGDSALYLCASSLAPTSSEQYFGPGTRLTVT.

This chain uses TRBV2 with TRBJ2-1; TRBD1 might be the D (5 bases). V was pared by 7 bases and J by 8 bases, with 15 bases between. This CDR3 has 13 amino acids. Germline-derived CDR1 and CDR2 are SNHLY and FYNNEI. CDR3 loop: CASTGLNGDEQFF. As DNA, the CDR3 is TGTGCCAGCACAGGGCTAAACGGCGATGAGCAGTTCTTC.

This clone was seen just once. The chain uses TRBV5-4 and TRBJ2-1; TRBD1 aligns across 7 bases. V lost 0 bases and J lost 1; bases outside the gene matches: 1. Germline CDR1 SGHNT, CDR2 YYREEE (reference sequence). There are 15 residues in the CDR3. The CDR3 reads CASSLGDSSYNEQFF. DNA for the CDR3: TGTGCCAGCAGCTTGGGGGACAGTTCCTACAATGAGCAGTTCTTC.

V usage is TRBV2 and J usage is TRBJ2-3; D may be TRBD1 (7 bases). The CDR3 has 15 amino acids. The ends were cut back, 7 bases at V and 4 bases at J, with 18 bases in the middle. Per germline, CDR1 SNHLY and CDR2 FYNNEI. The CDR3 DNA reads as TGTGCCAGCATCAGAGACAGGGAGGCCGCAGATACGCAGTATTTT. This encodes CASIRDREAADTQYF.

The chain couples TRBV24-1 to TRBJ2-7; 7 nucleotides line up with TRBD1. Germline-derived CDR1 and CDR2 are KGHDR and SFDVKD. CDR3 size: 12 residues. V was pared by 11 bases and J by 1 base, with 4 bases of the junction left unmatched. CDR3 nucleotide sequence: TGTGCCATCGGACAGGATTCCTACGAGCAGTACTTC. The encoded protein is CAIGQDSYEQYF.

The rearrangement joins TRBV2 to TRBJ1-2; D ambiguous. Germline V CDR1 and CDR2: SNHLY, FYNNEI. This CDR3 has 13 residues. V gave up 3 bases and J gave up 4 bases, with 9 bases separating them. Written as DNA, the CDR3 is TGTGCCAGCAGTGACCAATCAGTCTATGGCTACACCTTC. Amino acid sequence: CASSDQSVYGYTF.